The 9 T cell receptor beta chains below come from one sample, sequenced in a study of cytomegalovirus exposure and HLA in healthy donors. Clones were read by immunoSEQ multiplex PCR, and TCRdb kept only the in-frame ones, dropping some. The repertoire holds some 240,000 clones, with 75% to 90% as singletons. The sample taken for sequencing was PBMCs. These receptors all stem from a woman aged 30 to 39 in good health and CMV-seropositive.

CDR3 nucleotide sequence: TGTGCCAGCAGTGACAGTCTATGGAGTAATGAGCAGTTCTTC. Its protein is CASSDSLWSNEQFF. V and J are TRBV6-4 and TRBJ2-1, with D uncertain. With 2 bases removed from V and 7 bases from J, the gap between germline ends came to 12 bases. There are 14 residues in the CDR3. Germline CDR1 MRHNA, CDR2 SNTAGT.

CDR3 protein: CASSEGGEAGELFF. The CDR3 bases are TGTGCCAGCAGTGAAGGAGGGGAGGCCGGGGAGCTGTTTTTT. The chain carries TRBV6-1 and TRBJ2-2; D is perhaps TRBD2 (6 bases). Deletions cut 1 base from V and 6 bases from J, with 9 bases between. Germline V CDR1 and CDR2: MNHNS, SASEGT. This CDR3 has 14 residues.

V and J are TRBV30 and TRBJ2-7, with 14 bases fitting TRBD2. Germline trimming cut 3 bases from V and 3 bases from J; bases unmatched to any gene: 16. CDR1 and CDR2 (germline): GTSNPN, SVGIG (reference sequence). CDR3 length equals 19 residues. In DNA form, the CDR3 reads TGTGCCTGGAGCGTCAGAGTGGGACTAGCGGGAGTTAGGGACTACGAGCAGTACTTC. This codes for CAWSVRVGLAGVRDYEQYF.

V and J are TRBV4-1 and TRBJ2-1; 8 positions match TRBD2. The CDR3 extends over 15 amino acids. Germline assignment: CDR1 MGHRA and CDR2 YSYEKL. V trimming: 6 bases; J trimming: 6 bases; junction bases outside the gene matches: 10. CDR3 loop: CASSPRGSGINEQFF. Written as DNA, the CDR3 is TGCGCCAGCAGTCCCCGGGGTAGCGGGATCAATGAGCAGTTCTTC.

DNA for the CDR3: TGTGCCAGCAGCTTAATGGATGTGGCGGCCCGGTCCGATACGCAGTATTTT. Translating gives CASSLMDVAARSDTQYF. The chain links TRBV7-9 to TRBJ2-3; D is unclear. CDR3 length equals 17 residues. Germline-derived CDR1 and CDR2 are SEHNR and FQNEAQ (reference sequence). Trimming removed 2 bases at V and 6 bases at J, with 21 bases between.

The rearrangement uses TRBV28 and TRBJ2-1; weak D call: TRBD2 (7 bases). The CDR3 loop spans 17 amino acids. Trimming shortened V by 5 bases and J by 2 bases, and 19 bases separated the two germline ends. The germline V gene has CDR1 MDHEN and CDR2 SYDVKM. DNA for the CDR3: TGTGCCAGCAGTACGTCCGACAGGCGGGAGACCTACAATGAGCAGTTCTTC. Its translation is CASSTSDRRETYNEQFF.

This clone was found once. The V and J genes are TRBV6-5 and TRBJ2-7; a weak D match, TRBD2 (5 bases). CDR3 length: 15 residues. The V gene lost 6 bases and the J gene lost 3 bases, with 18 bases spanning the gap. Germline V lookup: CDR1 MNHEY, CDR2 SVGAGI. Written as DNA, the CDR3 is TGTGCCAGCAGCCGGCGTAGCGAAGGGCACTACGAGCAGTACTTC. This sequence encodes CASSRRSEGHYEQYF.

The rearrangement joins TRBV6-6 to TRBJ1-1, with TRBD1 matching 9 bases. Germline CDR1 reads MNHNY; CDR2 reads SVGAGI (reference sequence). The CDR3 spans 16 residues. J lost 10 bases, V lost 2 bases, and 14 bases had no gene match. The CDR3 protein is CASSYLRDRASLGAFF. CDR3 DNA: TGTGCCAGCAGTTACCTCCGGGACAGGGCTAGTCTGGGAGCTTTCTTT.

The rearrangement links TRBV2 to TRBJ2-3; 12 nucleotides line up with TRBD2. Trimming cost V 5 bases and J 2 bases; bases outside gene matches: 5. Germline CDR1 reads SNHLY; CDR2 reads FYNNEI. This CDR3 is built from 16 residues. Here the CDR3 reads CASSRGLAGLTDTQYF. CDR3 bases: TGTGCCAGCAGTAGGGGACTAGCGGGTCTCACAGATACGCAGTATTTT.